The 23 T cell receptor beta chains in this list originate from one sample, sequenced in a study of STAT5B mutations in CD4+ large granular lymphocyte leukemia. The method was immunoSEQ multiplex PCR; TCRdb's version includes in-frame clones alone and lacks a portion of them. The table shows approximately 30,000 clones, with 76% occurring only once. Material for sequencing was CD4+ T cells from blood buffy coats. Receptors originate from a human donor in good health.

The chain is built from TRBV2 and TRBJ2-3; perhaps D is TRBD1 or TRBD2 (5 bases each). Trimming left V 10 bases short and J 2 bases short, with 19 bases between. This CDR3 has 15 amino acids. Germline lookup yields CDR1 SNHLY and CDR2 FYNNEI. CDR3 nucleotide sequence: TGTGCCACTTCTCCGGGGCTGGAAAACACAGATACGCAGTATTTT. Its protein product is CATSPGLENTDTQYF. Based on the CDR3 plus reference TRBV2 and TRBJ2-3, the full variable domain is EPEVTQTPSHQVTQMGQEVILRCVPISNHLYFYWYRQILGQKVEFLVSFYNNEISEKSEIFDDQFSVERPDGSNFTLKIRSTKLEDSAMYFCATSPGLENTDTQYFGPGTRLTVL.

The sample holds a few counts of this clone. The chain links TRBV7-9 to TRBJ1-4; no firm D call. The CDR3 has 12 residues. V lost 1 base, J lost 9 bases, and 6 bases lay in between. Germline V CDR1 and CDR2: SEHNR, FQNEAQ (reference sequence). CDR3 sequence reads: CASSLGSQKLFF. The CDR3 DNA is TGTGCCAGCAGCTTAGGGTCACAAAAACTGTTTTTT.

This chain connects TRBV4-3 to TRBJ2-1; 12 bases line up with TRBD2. Germline CDR1 LGHNA, CDR2 YSLEER. V was pared by 4 bases and J by 4 bases, with 14 bases of the junction left unmatched. There are 19 residues in the CDR3. As DNA, the CDR3 is TGCGCCAGCAGCCCCGGGACAGACCTAGCGGGGGGGTTTTACAATGAGCAGTTCTTC. Its protein product is CASSPGTDLAGGFYNEQFF.

V and J are TRBV15 and TRBJ1-2; D uncertain. V dropped 0 bases and J dropped 4 bases, with 9 bases sitting between them. The germline gives CDR1 LNHNV, CDR2 YYDKDF (reference sequence). The CDR3 loop spans 14 amino acids. The CDR3 sequence is CATSRDLTAYGYTF. CDR3 nucleotide sequence: TGTGCCACCAGCAGAGATCTAACAGCCTATGGCTACACCTTC. Full variable domain (outside the CDR3, taken from reference TRBV15 and TRBJ1-2): DAMVIQNPRYQVTQFGKPVTLSCSQTLNHNVMYWYQQKSSQAPKLLFHYYDKDFNNEADTPDNFQSRRPNTSFCFLDIRSPGLGDTAMYLCATSRDLTAYGYTFGSGTRLTVV.

The chain links TRBV7-8 to TRBJ1-1, with D hard to call. This CDR3 comprises 15 residues. The V end was cut by 1 base, the J end by 1 base, with 10 bases between. In germline, CDR1 is SGHVS, CDR2 FQNEAQ. CDR3 residues: CASSLVGPQNTEAFF. The CDR3 coding sequence is TGTGCCAGCAGCTTAGTAGGGCCTCAGAACACTGAAGCTTTCTTT.

V usage is TRBV7-2 and J usage is TRBJ2-1, with a possible D match to TRBD2 (5 bases). Germline values: CDR1 SGHTA, CDR2 FQGNSA. V was pared by 1 base and J by 8 bases, with 12 bases between. The CDR3 loop spans 14 amino acids. The CDR3 protein is CASSLEAWRDEQFF. Written as DNA, the CDR3 is TGTGCCAGCAGCTTAGAGGCCTGGCGGGATGAGCAGTTCTTC.

The rearrangement joins TRBV28 to TRBJ2-7; no clear D. CDR1 and CDR2 from the germline V gene are MDHEN and SYDVKM. This CDR3 contains 12 residues. The V end lost 7 bases, the J end lost 4 bases, and 11 bases lay between the germline ends. CDR3 DNA: TGTGCCAGCAAGACACTACAATACGAGCAGTACTTC. Protein product: CASKTLQYEQYF.

V and J are TRBV30 and TRBJ1-3; D gene unclear. V lost 0 bases and J 9 bases, leaving 12 bases between the germline ends. This CDR3 region has 13 residues. Germline CDR1 and CDR2: GTSNPN and SVGIG (reference sequence). As DNA, the CDR3 is TGTGCCTGGAGTGTACCTGTTGCCCGCACCATATATTTT. This gives the protein CAWSVPVARTIYF.

V and J are TRBV19 and TRBJ1-5; D may be TRBD1 (5 bases). The CDR3 has 16 residues. The V gene lost 3 bases and the J gene lost 7 bases, with 19 bases spanning the gap. CDR1 and CDR2 (germline): LNHDA, SQIVND (reference sequence). The CDR3 DNA is TGTGCCAGTAGTATCCGCGGGTCAGGGTTAGGGCAGCCCCAGCATTTT. Residues: CASSIRGSGLGQPQHF.

The rearrangement joins TRBV7-9 to TRBJ1-5; no reliable D call. Trimming took off 5 bases at V and 1 base at J, with 15 bases between the two ends. This CDR3 spans 16 amino acids. CDR1 SEHNR and CDR2 FQNEAQ come from the germline V gene (reference sequence). CDR3 nucleotides: TGTGCCAGCAGCCCTATGTGGTGGCAAAGCAATCAGCCCCAGCATTTT. This encodes CASSPMWWQSNQPQHF.

The chain links TRBV7-2 to TRBJ2-7, with 15 positions matching TRBD2. The CDR3 extends over 15 amino acids. Germline CDR1 is SGHTA and CDR2 is FQGNSA. Trimming took 5 bases from V and 6 from J; bases not matched to a gene: 5. CDR3 in amino acids: CASSPRTSGRGEQYF. Here the CDR3 DNA reads TGTGCCAGCAGCCCACGGACTAGCGGGAGGGGCGAGCAGTACTTC.

J is TRBJ2-5 and V is TRBV2; maybe TRBD1 (6 bases). Trimming stripped 8 bases from V and 3 bases from J, with 16 bases between. This CDR3 is built from 14 residues. CDR1 is SNHLY, CDR2 FYNNEI, per germline. In DNA, the CDR3 is TGTGCCAGCCAGTATAACAGGGCCAAAGAGACCCAGTACTTC. Translation gives CASQYNRAKETQYF.

V gene TRBV14 combines with J gene TRBJ2-7; no reliable D call. The V end was cut by 1 base, the J end by 5 bases, with 9 bases between. Germline V CDR1 and CDR2: SGHDN, FVKESK. CDR3 length: 13 amino acids. CDR3 nucleotide sequence: TGTGCCAGCAGCCAAGTAGTTGGGGACGAGCAGTACTTC. Protein sequence: CASSQVVGDEQYF.

This chain links TRBV6-5 with TRBJ1-2, with no clear D. The V and J ends lost 7 bases and 8 bases respectively, with 20 bases between them. CDR1 and CDR2 from the germline V gene are MNHEY and SVGAGI. The CDR3 runs to 14 residues. This CDR3 reads CASTSRWGSQGYTF. The CDR3 region has the DNA TGTGCCAGCACCTCCCGGTGGGGTAGTCAAGGCTACACCTTC.

A single count supports this clone. This chain uses TRBV9 with TRBJ2-7; possibly TRBD1 or TRBD2 for D (5 bases each). The CDR3 covers 17 residues. CDR1 SGDLS and CDR2 YYNGEE come from the germline V gene. V shed 4 bases and J shed 5 bases, with 25 bases lying between them. CDR3 in amino acids: CASSPTLGAPGMNEQYF. The CDR3 DNA reads as TGTGCCAGCAGCCCCACCCTAGGGGCGCCGGGAATGAACGAGCAGTACTTC.

This clone was observed once. This chain links TRBV2 with TRBJ2-3, with D possibly TRBD1 on 5 matching bases. V lost 5 bases, J lost 4 bases, and 16 bases lay in between. This CDR3 has 15 residues. CDR1 and CDR2 from the germline V gene are SNHLY and FYNNEI. The CDR3 DNA reads TGTGCCAGCAGTTCTGCTACCCTGGGGCCAGATACGCAGTATTTT. This translates into CASSSATLGPDTQYF.

The gene calls are TRBV18 and TRBJ2-3, with a weak D call TRBD2 (6 bases). The CDR3 consists of 13 residues. Germline CDR1 reads KGHSH; CDR2 reads LQKENI. The ends were cut back, 2 bases at V and 7 bases at J, with 10 bases in the middle. The CDR3 bases are TGTGCCAGCTCACCAAAGACTAGTAATACGCAGTATTTT. The encoded protein is CASSPKTSNTQYF.

The chain has TRBV19 and TRBJ2-3; a possible D gene is TRBD2 (6 bases). The CDR3 sequence is 16 residues long. Trimming stripped 3 bases from V and 3 bases from J, with 16 bases between. CDR1 LNHDA and CDR2 SQIVND come from the germline V gene (reference sequence). The chain's CDR3 is CASSIPSPGETDTQYF. The CDR3 DNA reads as TGTGCCAGTAGTATCCCCTCGCCGGGAGAGACAGATACGCAGTATTTT. The full variable domain, its missing parts supplied by reference TRBV19 and TRBJ2-3, is DGGITQSPKYLFRKEGQNVTLSCEQNLNHDAMYWYRQDPGQGLRLIYYSQIVNDFQKGDIAEGYSVSREKKESFPLTVTSAQKNPTAFYLCASSIPSPGETDTQYFGPGTRLTVL.

The chain is built from TRBV28 and TRBJ1-4; D not resolved. The CDR3 is 14 amino acids. The germline V gene encodes CDR1 MDHEN and CDR2 SYDVKM. Trimming removed 6 bases at V and 5 bases at J, with 13 bases between. The CDR3 loop reads CASRAGSSNEKLFF. As DNA, the CDR3 is TGTGCCAGCAGGGCCGGGAGTTCGAATGAAAAACTGTTTTTT.

The chain combines TRBV9 with TRBJ1-6; weak D call: TRBD1 (6 bases). CDR3 length: 15 amino acids. With 3 bases removed from V and 2 bases from J, the gap between germline ends came to 9 bases. Germline V gene lookup returns CDR1 SGDLS and CDR2 YYNGEE. The CDR3 region has the DNA TGTGCCAGCAGCGGGCGGGACACCTATAATTCACCCCTCCACTTT. Its protein is CASSGRDTYNSPLHF.

The V call is TRBV5-6, the J call TRBJ2-7, with D maybe TRBD2 (6 bases). The CDR3 totals 15 residues. The V end lost 5 bases, the J end lost 0 bases, and 15 bases lay between the germline ends. Germline CDR1 is SGHDT and CDR2 is YYEEEE. The CDR3 loop is CASSLTGGSSYEQYF. In nucleotides, the CDR3 is TGTGCCAGCAGTCTAACCGGGGGTAGCTCCTACGAGCAGTACTTC. The full variable domain, completed using reference TRBV5-6 and TRBJ2-7, is DAGVTQSPTHLIKTRGQQVTLRCSPKSGHDTVSWYQQALGQGPQFIFQYYEEEERQRGNFPDRFSGHQFPNYSSELNVNALLLGDSALYLCASSLTGGSSYEQYFGPGTRLTVT.

This clone was picked up one time. The chain combines TRBV27 with TRBJ2-4; 11 nucleotides match TRBD1. The ends lost 4 bases at V and 8 bases at J; junction bases unmatched: 4. The CDR3 loop spans 14 amino acids. CDR1 is MNHEY and CDR2 is SMNVEV in the germline V gene (reference sequence). CDR3 protein: CASSSRDRGDIQYF. The CDR3 coding sequence is TGTGCCAGCAGTTCAAGGGACAGGGGGGACATTCAGTACTTC.

This clone was detected a few times. J is TRBJ1-6 and V is TRBV6-1; tentatively, D is TRBD1 (6 bases). Germline V gene data show CDR1 as MNHNS and CDR2 as SASEGT. The CDR3 is made up of 15 amino acids. V was trimmed by 0 bases and J by 7 bases, leaving 10 bases between them. CDR3 bases: TGTGCCAGCAGTGAAGCAGGGAGGGGGAATTCACCCCTCCACTTT. Translating it yields CASSEAGRGNSPLHF.